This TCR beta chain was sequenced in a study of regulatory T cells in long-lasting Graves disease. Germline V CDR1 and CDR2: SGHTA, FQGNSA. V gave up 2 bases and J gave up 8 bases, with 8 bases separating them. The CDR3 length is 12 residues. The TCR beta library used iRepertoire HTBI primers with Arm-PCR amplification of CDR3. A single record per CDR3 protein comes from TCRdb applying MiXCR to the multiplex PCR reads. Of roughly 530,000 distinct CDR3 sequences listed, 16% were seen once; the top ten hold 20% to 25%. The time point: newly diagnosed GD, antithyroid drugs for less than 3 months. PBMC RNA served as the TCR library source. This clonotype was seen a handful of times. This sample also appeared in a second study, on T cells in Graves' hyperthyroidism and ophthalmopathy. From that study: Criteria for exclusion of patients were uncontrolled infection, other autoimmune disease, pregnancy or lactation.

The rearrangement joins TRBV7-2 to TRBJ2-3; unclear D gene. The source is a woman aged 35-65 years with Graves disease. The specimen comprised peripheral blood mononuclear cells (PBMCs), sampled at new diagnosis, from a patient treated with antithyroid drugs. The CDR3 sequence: CASSLSVGTQYF. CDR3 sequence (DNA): TGTGCCAGCAGCTTATCGGTGGGTACGCAGTATTTT. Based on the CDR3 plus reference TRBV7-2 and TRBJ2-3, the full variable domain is GAGVSQSPSNKVTEKGKDVELRCDPISGHTALYWYRQSLGQGLEFLIYFQGNSAPDKSGLPSDRFSAERTGGSVSTLTIQRTQQEDSAVYLCASSLSVGTQYFGPGTRLTVL.